These 27 T cell receptor beta chains were all obtained from the same sample, sequenced in a study of blood T cell repertoires in COVID-19. The assay was immunoSEQ multiplex PCR, and TCRdb's table has in-frame clones only and misses some. The table includes over 150,000 clones, more than 70% detected once. Sequencing was carried out using peripheral blood. The receptors here all came from a young man with active or convalescent COVID-19.

The gene calls are TRBV19 and TRBJ1-5, with 9 bases matching TRBD1. This CDR3 has 14 residues. The V gene's germline CDR1 is LNHDA and CDR2 SQIVND (reference sequence). J lost 5 bases, V lost 2 bases, and 1 base had no gene match. CDR3 in amino acids: CASSITGGDQPQHF. The CDR3 DNA reads TGTGCCAGTAGTATAACAGGGGGCGATCAGCCCCAGCATTTT.

The chain has TRBV5-5 and TRBJ2-3; D is unresolved. The CDR3 totals 14 residues. Per germline, CDR1 SGHKS and CDR2 YYEKEE (reference sequence). Deletions cut 4 bases from V and 8 bases from J, with 17 bases between. The CDR3 is CASSLTQQGATQYF. CDR3 nucleotide sequence: TGTGCCAGCAGCCTGACACAACAAGGCGCTACGCAGTATTTT.

The gene calls are TRBV5-6 and TRBJ1-2; D might be TRBD1 (6 bases). The V and J ends lost 1 base and 3 bases respectively, with 10 bases between them. This CDR3 has 14 amino acids. From germline, CDR1 is SGHDT and CDR2 YYEEEE. In DNA, the CDR3 is TGTGCCAGCAGCTTGACAGGGACGGACTATGGCTACACCTTC. It translates to CASSLTGTDYGYTF. The variable domain in full, with the rest retrieved from reference TRBV5-6 and TRBJ1-2, is DAGVTQSPTHLIKTRGQQVTLRCSPKSGHDTVSWYQQALGQGPQFIFQYYEEEERQRGNFPDRFSGHQFPNYSSELNVNALLLGDSALYLCASSLTGTDYGYTFGSGTRLTVV.

This clone was seen a handful of times. The gene calls are TRBV5-8 and TRBJ1-1; tentative D call: TRBD1 (5 bases). V was cut by 0 bases and J by 0 bases, with 12 bases left in between. Per germline, CDR1 SGHTS and CDR2 YDEGEE. The CDR3 has 16 residues. The CDR3 nucleotides are TGTGCCAGCAGCTTGGGACAGCCCCTAATGAACACTGAAGCTTTCTTT. Translation gives CASSLGQPLMNTEAFF.

The rearrangement joins TRBV15 to TRBJ1-5, with TRBD1 matching 7 bases. Losses at the gene ends were 3 bases for V and 3 bases for J; bases not matched to a gene: 2. CDR1 and CDR2 (germline): LNHNV, YYDKDF (reference sequence). The CDR3 contains 14 residues. The CDR3 spells CATSRTGNNQPQHF. The DNA for the CDR3 is TGTGCCACCAGCAGGACAGGGAACAATCAGCCCCAGCATTTT.

The rearrangement joins TRBV18 to TRBJ1-6; weak D call: TRBD1 (5 bases). From germline, CDR1 is KGHSH and CDR2 LQKENI. The V gene lost 1 base and the J gene lost 6 bases, with 10 bases spanning the gap. The CDR3 consists of 15 residues. CDR3 loop: CASSPQTDRNSPLHF. CDR3 DNA sequence: TGTGCCAGCTCACCACAGACAGATCGTAATTCACCCCTCCACTTT.

The CDR3 DNA reads as TGCGCCAGCAGCTTCGCGGGGGGGGCGGAGACCCAGTACTTC. Encoded protein: CASSFAGGAETQYF. This rearrangement joins TRBV5-1 to TRBJ2-5, with 9 positions matching TRBD2. The V segment lost 2 bases and the J segment 5 bases; nucleotides outside the gene matches: 4. The CDR3 loop spans 14 amino acids. The germline V gene encodes CDR1 SGHRS and CDR2 YFSETQ. Full variable domain (missing parts from reference TRBV5-1 and TRBJ2-5): KAGVTQTPRYLIKTRGQQVTLSCSPISGHRSVSWYQQTPGQGLQFLFEYFSETQRNKGNFPGRFSGRQFSNSRSEMNVSTLELGDSALYLCASSFAGGAETQYFGPGTRLLVL.

The CDR3 bases are TGTGCCACCAGCAGAGATCTGCTTAGTTTCTCTGGAAACACCATATATTTT. It translates to CATSRDLLSFSGNTIYF. V gene TRBV15 combines with J gene TRBJ1-3; D not certain. CDR1 LNHNV and CDR2 YYDKDF come from the germline V gene (reference sequence). V was cut by 0 bases and J by 0 bases, with 12 bases left in between. This CDR3 comprises 17 residues.

Only one count was recorded for this clone. This chain uses TRBV14 with TRBJ1-4, with D unclear. Trimming left V 0 bases short and J 7 bases short, with 12 bases between. This CDR3 has 15 amino acids. CDR1 SGHDN and CDR2 FVKESK come from the germline V gene. CDR3 residues: CASSQESGSREKLFF. Written as DNA, the CDR3 is TGTGCCAGCAGCCAAGAGTCGGGGAGTCGTGAAAAACTGTTTTTT.

The rearrangement joins TRBV27 to TRBJ1-2, with 7 bases fitting TRBD1. Per the germline V gene, CDR1 is MNHEY and CDR2 is SMNVEV (reference sequence). Trimming cost V 6 bases and J 7 bases; bases outside gene matches: 8. This CDR3 spans 13 amino acids. CDR3 in DNA: TGTGCCAGCAGCATCACAGGGGTCGCTGGCTACACCTTC. It yields the protein CASSITGVAGYTF.

The rearrangement uses TRBV24-1 and TRBJ2-1; 8 bases agree with TRBD2. Germline CDR1 KGHDR, CDR2 SFDVKD. CDR3 size: 15 residues. V dropped 2 bases and J dropped 8; count of bases not matched to a gene: 7. CDR3: CATSDSGRARHEQFF. CDR3 DNA sequence: TGTGCCACCAGTGATTCCGGGAGGGCCCGGCATGAGCAGTTCTTC.

V usage is TRBV19 and J usage is TRBJ1-1; a possible D gene is TRBD1 (6 bases). V was clipped by 6 bases and J by 5 bases, with 19 bases between them. From germline, CDR1 is LNHDA and CDR2 SQIVND (reference sequence). This CDR3 is 15 amino acids long. The CDR3 region has the DNA TGTGCCAGTAGAAATCATCGGGGGGCGGATACTGAAGCTTTCTTT. Residues: CASRNHRGADTEAFF.

The chain recombines TRBV6-2 or TRBV6-3 with TRBJ2-3, with D perhaps TRBD1 (5 bases). Trimming shortened V by 0 bases and J by 2 bases, and 12 bases separated the two germline ends. This CDR3 is 16 amino acids long. Germline V CDR1 and CDR2: MNHEY, SVGEGT. The CDR3 region is CASSYSDRDVTDTQYF. DNA for the CDR3: TGTGCCAGCAGTTACTCTGACAGAGACGTCACAGATACGCAGTATTTT.

The rearrangement joins TRBV11-2 to TRBJ2-2; D is undetermined. CDR3 length: 15 amino acids. The germline V gene has CDR1 SGHAT and CDR2 FQNNGV. V lost 2 bases and J 1 base, leaving 8 bases between the germline ends. CDR3 sequence (DNA): TGTGCCAGCAGCTTACGACTCGAGAACACCGGGGAGCTGTTTTTT. This sequence encodes CASSLRLENTGELFF.

This clone was recorded once. The genes are TRBV4-1 and TRBJ2-1; 10 bases line up with TRBD2. There are 15 residues in the CDR3. V shed 4 bases and J 5 bases; nucleotides not matched to a gene: 5. Germline assignment: CDR1 MGHRA and CDR2 YSYEKL. CDR3 loop: CASSLFSGRNNEQFF. The CDR3 DNA reads as TGCGCCAGCAGCCTTTTTAGCGGGAGGAACAATGAGCAGTTCTTC.

The V and J genes are TRBV3-1 (or the pseudogene TRBV3-2) and TRBJ2-7; D is possibly TRBD1 (6 bases). Germline CDR1 reads LGHDT; CDR2 reads YNNKEL (reference sequence). Trimming left V 1 base short and J 3 bases short, with 13 bases between. CDR3 length: 15 amino acids. CDR3 coding DNA: TGTGCCAGCAGCCAAGGTGCACAGGGAGACTACGAGCAGTACTTC. Translated, it gives CASSQGAQGDYEQYF.

V is TRBV5-5 and J is TRBJ2-7, with TRBD2 identical over 12 bases. Germline CDR1 reads SGHKS; CDR2 reads YYEKEE (reference sequence). The length of the CDR3 is 14 residues. The J segment lost 3 bases and the V segment lost 3 bases, leaving 1 base of the junction unmatched. The CDR3 DNA reads TGTGCCAGCAGCTGGACTAGCGGGATCTACGAGCAGTACTTC. Translated, it gives CASSWTSGIYEQYF.

The J gene is TRBJ2-1, the V gene TRBV7-8; a possible D gene is TRBD1 (5 bases). The CDR3 consists of 14 residues. Germline-derived CDR1 and CDR2 are SGHVS and FQNEAQ. V lost 1 base to trimming and J lost 7 bases, with 11 bases between them. The CDR3 sequence: CASSLGDSGNEQFF. CDR3 sequence (DNA): TGTGCCAGCAGCTTAGGAGACAGTGGTAATGAGCAGTTCTTC.

This clone came up a few times. This CDR3 is also generated by other DNA sequences in the sample. The chain couples TRBV4-2 to TRBJ2-7, with 11 bases that match TRBD2. CDR1 and CDR2 from the germline V gene are LGHNA and YNFKEQ. J lost 3 bases, V lost 0 bases, and 1 base had no gene match. The CDR3 extends over 15 amino acids. CDR3 bases: TGTGCCAGCAGCCAAGATCTAGCGGGAGGCTACGAGCAGTACTTC. Translating gives CASSQDLAGGYEQYF.

Points on this clone: A junction boundary mismatches the germline segment, possibly from a read error. V usage is TRBV7-2 and J usage is TRBJ2-1, with a tentative D call TRBD1 (5 bases). The CDR3 covers 15 residues. The germline CDR1 and CDR2 sequences are SGHTA and FQGNSA. CDR3 nucleotide sequence: TGTGCCAGCAGTTCTAGTGGGGCAGGCTACGATGAGCAGTTCTTC. This translates into CASSSSGAGYDEQFF.

The chain has TRBV19 and TRBJ1-1; 9 positions match TRBD1. The V segment lost 6 bases and the J segment 0 bases; nucleotides outside the gene matches: 5. Per the germline V gene, CDR1 is LNHDA and CDR2 is SQIVND (reference sequence). This CDR3 is built from 15 residues. The CDR3 sequence is CASSRQGGLNTEAFF. The CDR3 DNA is TGTGCCAGTAGCAGACAGGGGGGCCTGAACACTGAAGCTTTCTTT.

CDR3 amino acids: CASNKGLANTGELFF. CDR3 sequence (DNA): TGTGCCAGCAATAAAGGACTAGCGAACACCGGGGAGCTGTTTTTT. The chain employs TRBV27 and TRBJ2-2, with TRBD2 matching over 7 bases. The CDR3 consists of 15 residues. V was clipped by 7 bases and J by 0 bases; unmatched bases: 5. CDR1 and CDR2 from the germline V gene are MNHEY and SMNVEV (reference sequence).

This chain connects TRBV19 to TRBJ1-1; D is unclear. V dropped 6 bases and J dropped 5 bases, with 13 bases sitting between them. The CDR3 spans 13 residues. Germline assignment: CDR1 LNHDA and CDR2 SQIVND (reference sequence). The CDR3 loop reads CASSWAGGTEAFF. In nucleotides, the CDR3 is TGTGCCAGTAGCTGGGCGGGCGGAACTGAAGCTTTCTTT.

V usage is TRBV12-1 and J usage is TRBJ1-6; TRBD1, as called in the table, went unchecked against the DNA. TRBV12-1 is a known pseudogene. CDR3 length: 19 residues. This CDR3 reads CASSLPGTGDSSYNSPLHF. CDR3 coding DNA: TGTGCCAGCAGCCTCCCCGGGACAGGGGATTCCTCCTATAATTCACCCCTCCACTTT.

The chain carries TRBV24-1 and TRBJ2-1; a possible D gene is TRBD2 (6 bases). The ends were cut back, 0 bases at V and 15 bases at J, with 23 bases in the middle. The CDR3 has 16 amino acids. Germline V CDR1 and CDR2: KGHDR, SFDVKD. DNA for the CDR3: TGTGCCACCAGTGATTTGCAATTACGGCTGTGGAGGGGTTCGTTCTTC. It translates to CATSDLQLRLWRGSFF.

The rearrangement links TRBV5-5 to TRBJ1-5; D uncertain. Germline CDR1 SGHKS, CDR2 YYEKEE (reference sequence). With 3 bases removed from V and 0 bases from J, the gap between germline ends came to 7 bases. The CDR3 extends over 14 amino acids. The CDR3 nucleotides are TGTGCCAGCAGCTCCCTTTATAGCAATCAGCCCCAGCATTTT. Amino acid sequence: CASSSLYSNQPQHF.

V gene TRBV3-1 (or the pseudogene TRBV3-2) combines with J gene TRBJ1-6; D gene ambiguous. V lost 4 bases and J 15 bases, leaving 22 bases between the germline ends. The CDR3 has 15 residues. Germline V lookup: CDR1 LGHDT, CDR2 YNNKEL (reference sequence). In nucleotides, the CDR3 is TGTGCCAGCAGCCGTACGGTTCCCCCGATCGATTTCCTCCACTTT. This sequence encodes CASSRTVPPIDFLHF.